The 32 T cell receptor beta chains presented below share a single source sample, sequenced in a study of T cell responses to AZD1222 COVID-19 vaccine. TCRdb keeps only in-frame clones here, not all; method: immunoSEQ multiplex PCR. The specimen's table records over 130,000 clones. The specimen was peripheral blood. The origin of the receptors is an adult in good health.

This chain joins TRBV19 and TRBJ1-4; the D is unclear. The CDR3 consists of 14 residues. Trimming took 1 base from V and 3 from J, leaving 6 bases between them. Per the germline V gene, CDR1 is LNHDA and CDR2 is SQIVND (reference sequence). The CDR3 DNA is TGTGCCAGTAGTATAGGCGGTGCTAATGAAAAACTGTTTTTT. It specifies CASSIGGANEKLFF.

This chain connects TRBV3-1 (or the pseudogene TRBV3-2) to TRBJ2-5; no definite D call. V was pared by 2 bases and J by 5 bases, with 6 bases between. Germline CDR1 LGHDT, CDR2 YNNKEL (reference sequence). The CDR3 totals 12 residues. The CDR3: CASSQLWETQYF. As DNA, the CDR3 is TGTGCCAGCAGCCAATTGTGGGAGACCCAGTACTTC.

The chain is built from TRBV18 and TRBJ1-1, with 7 bases fitting TRBD1. CDR3 size: 16 residues. Per the germline V gene, CDR1 is KGHSH and CDR2 is LQKENI. The V gene end was trimmed by 4 bases and the J gene end by 5 bases; junction bases not matched to a gene: 13. This chain's CDR3 is CASSQGITRQGTEAFF. CDR3 nucleotides: TGTGCCAGCTCACAGGGAATTACGAGACAGGGTACTGAAGCTTTCTTT. The entire variable domain, with the rest obtained from reference TRBV18 and TRBJ1-1, is as follows: NAGVMQNPRHLVRRRGQEARLRCSPMKGHSHVYWYRQLPEEGLKFMVYLQKENIIDESGMPKERFSAEFPKEGPSILRIQQVVRGDSAAYFCASSQGITRQGTEAFFGQGTRLTVV.

The chain is built from TRBV7-6 and TRBJ2-1; D not certain. Trimming took off 5 bases at V and 0 bases at J, with 11 bases between the two ends. The CDR3 totals 15 residues. The germline CDR1 and CDR2 sequences are SGHVS and FNYEAQ. The CDR3 sequence is CASSPYQGSYNEQFF. The CDR3 DNA is TGTGCCAGCAGCCCGTACCAAGGCTCCTACAATGAGCAGTTCTTC.

The chain joins TRBV5-6 to TRBJ1-2; D ambiguous. CDR3 length equals 14 residues. Germline V gives CDR1 SGHDT, CDR2 YYEEEE. Trimming took off 0 bases at V and 8 bases at J, with 14 bases between the two ends. Here the CDR3 reads CASSLDPGSRGYTF. The CDR3 DNA follows: TGTGCCAGCAGCTTGGATCCGGGTTCGCGCGGCTACACCTTC.

The chain combines TRBV7-9 with TRBJ1-2; a possible D gene is TRBD1 (6 bases). Deletions cut 1 base from V and 8 bases from J, with 14 bases between. Germline V CDR1 and CDR2: SEHNR, FQNEAQ (reference sequence). This CDR3 has 14 residues. The CDR3 DNA follows: TGTGCCAGCAGCTTAGTTCGGACTCAGGGGGGCTACACCTTC. Translated, it gives CASSLVRTQGGYTF. Using reference TRBV7-9 and TRBJ1-2 for the parts outside the CDR3, the full variable domain is DTGVSQNPRHKITKRGQNVTFRCDPISEHNRLYWYRQTLGQGPEFLTYFQNEAQLEKSRLLSDRFSAERPKGSFSTLEIQRTEQGDSAMYLCASSLVRTQGGYTFGSGTRLTVV.

The rearrangement links TRBV28 to TRBJ1-2, with 8 nucleotides matching TRBD1. The CDR3 has 14 amino acids. Trimming cost V 8 bases and J 0 bases; bases outside gene matches: 5. Germline loops: CDR1 MDHEN, CDR2 SYDVKM. Here the CDR3 reads CASGRDRTNYGYTF. The CDR3 DNA reads TGTGCCAGCGGCCGGGACAGGACTAACTATGGCTACACCTTC.

The rearrangement links TRBV10-3 to TRBJ1-2; D not certain. The germline gives CDR1 ENHRY, CDR2 SYGVKD. Trimming stripped 2 bases from V and 5 bases from J, with 18 bases between. This CDR3 is built from 16 residues. The CDR3 spells CAISERVPSFGYGYTF. In DNA, the CDR3 is TGTGCCATCAGTGAGAGGGTGCCCAGTTTCGGGTATGGCTACACCTTC.

The chain is built from TRBV28 and TRBJ2-7; D may match TRBD1 or TRBD2 (7 bases each). The CDR3 totals 17 residues. CDR1 is MDHEN, CDR2 SYDVKM, per germline. V was trimmed by 4 bases and J by 0 bases, leaving 19 bases between them. Here the CDR3 reads CASSSARGGDLSYEQYF. CDR3 bases: TGTGCCAGCAGTTCCGCCAGGGGGGGGGACCTCTCCTACGAGCAGTACTTC. Based on the CDR3 plus reference TRBV28 and TRBJ2-7, the full variable domain is DVKVTQSSRYLVKRTGEKVFLECVQDMDHENMFWYRQDPGLGLRLIYFSYDVKMKEKGDIPEGYSVSREKKERFSLILESASTNQTSMYLCASSSARGGDLSYEQYFGPGTRLTVT.

The chain is built from TRBV19 and TRBJ2-7, with D possibly called TRBD1 or TRBD2 (5 bases each). V gave up 1 base and J gave up 0 bases, with 10 bases separating them. Germline values: CDR1 LNHDA, CDR2 SQIVND (reference sequence). The CDR3 is 15 residues long. The CDR3 sequence is CASSIGSGASYEQYF. CDR3 DNA sequence: TGTGCCAGTAGTATAGGGTCCGGGGCCTCCTACGAGCAGTACTTC.

The chain employs TRBV9 and TRBJ2-2, with unresolved D. This CDR3 is built from 17 residues. Trimming cost V 6 bases and J 1 base, with 19 bases left between them. CDR1 is SGDLS, CDR2 YYNGEE, per germline. The chain's CDR3 is CASTPTAVVMNTGELFF. The CDR3 bases are TGTGCCAGCACCCCTACCGCGGTGGTGATGAACACCGGGGAGCTGTTTTTT.

The chain combines TRBV7-3 with TRBJ2-3; 8 bases match TRBD2. Germline V gene sequence: CDR1 SGHTA, CDR2 FQGTGA. With 11 bases clipped from V and 2 bases from J, the junction kept 9 bases outside the gene matches. The CDR3 length is 14 residues. The CDR3 region is CASGREPNTDTQYF. The DNA for the CDR3 is TGTGCCTCCGGGAGGGAACCTAACACAGATACGCAGTATTTT.

This chain joins TRBV29-1 and TRBJ1-1, with D tentatively TRBD1 (5 bases). Trimming stripped 6 bases from V and 1 base from J, with 15 bases between. Germline V gene data show CDR1 as SQVTM and CDR2 as ANQGSEA. CDR3 length: 14 amino acids. The CDR3 coding sequence is TGCAGCGTACAACCGGGGCCCGCGAACACTGAAGCTTTCTTT. Translated: CSVQPGPANTEAFF. The whole variable domain, filled in from reference TRBV29-1 and TRBJ1-1, reads SAVISQKPSRDICQRGTSLTIQCQVDSQVTMMFWYRQQPGQSLTLIATANQGSEATYESGFVIDKFPISRPNLTFSTLTVSNMSPEDSSIYLCSVQPGPANTEAFFGQGTRLTVV.

CDR3 amino acids: CASSSIQGAKQPQHF. The CDR3 DNA sequence: TGTGCCAGCAGTTCCATCCAGGGGGCGAAACAGCCCCAGCATTTT. The chain couples TRBV27 to TRBJ1-5, with TRBD1 identical over 8 bases. This CDR3 has 15 amino acids. The V and J ends lost 4 bases and 7 bases, in that order; junction bases with no gene match: 9. Germline CDR1 MNHEY, CDR2 SMNVEV (reference sequence).

The chain links TRBV24-1 to TRBJ2-5; D unresolved. V gave up 3 bases and J gave up 5 bases, with 6 bases separating them. The germline V gene has CDR1 KGHDR and CDR2 SFDVKD. The CDR3 has 12 residues. DNA of the CDR3: TGTGCCACCAGTGATGGGGTTGAGACCCAGTACTTC. This sequence encodes CATSDGVETQYF.

The genes are TRBV7-8 and TRBJ1-1; possible D gene TRBD1, 6 bases. Germline CDR1 reads SGHVS; CDR2 reads FQNEAQ. V gave up 5 bases and J gave up 0 bases, with 10 bases separating them. This CDR3 contains 14 residues. CDR3 sequence: CASSPEGVNTEAFF. CDR3 bases: TGTGCCAGCAGCCCAGAGGGGGTGAACACTGAAGCTTTCTTT.

The gene calls are TRBV5-6 and TRBJ1-2; no reliable D call. The V end was cut by 1 base, the J end by 1 base, with 5 bases between. Germline V CDR1 and CDR2: SGHDT, YYEEEE. This CDR3 is 13 amino acids long. CDR3 residues: CASSLSFNYGYTF. As DNA, the CDR3 is TGTGCCAGCAGCTTGTCTTTTAACTATGGCTACACCTTC.

The chain links TRBV5-1 to TRBJ2-1, with D perhaps TRBD2 (6 bases). The CDR3 is 16 amino acids. V was cut by 0 bases and J by 2 bases, with 12 bases left in between. The germline V gene encodes CDR1 SGHRS and CDR2 YFSETQ. This chain's CDR3 is CASSLATRIPYNEQFF. For the CDR3, the DNA is TGCGCCAGCAGCTTGGCGACTAGAATCCCCTACAATGAGCAGTTCTTC.

V usage is TRBV7-2 and J usage is TRBJ2-3, with a weak D call TRBD1 (5 bases). CDR1 and CDR2 from the germline V gene are SGHTA and FQGNSA. The V end was cut by 5 bases, the J end by 4 bases, with 10 bases between. This CDR3 comprises 13 residues. Written as DNA, the CDR3 is TGTGCCAGCAGCCCTGGGGCCGCAGATACGCAGTATTTT. It codes for CASSPGAADTQYF.

The chain links TRBV10-2 to TRBJ2-7; 8 positions match TRBD2. The germline CDR1 and CDR2 sequences are WSHSY and SAAADI. V shed 0 bases and J 3 bases; nucleotides not matched to a gene: 4. This CDR3 is 15 amino acids long. CDR3 DNA: TGCGCCAGCAGTGAGTCGGCGGGAGGCGGCTACGAGCAGTACTTC. It yields the protein CASSESAGGGYEQYF.

The chain is built from TRBV27 and TRBJ1-1; D remains ambiguous. The CDR3 runs to 13 residues. Germline V gives CDR1 MNHEY, CDR2 SMNVEV (reference sequence). Between the trimmed V and J ends, which lost 6 bases and 5 bases, there was a span of 13 bases. This CDR3 reads CASSRSAGTEAFF. DNA of the CDR3: TGTGCCAGCAGCCGATCCGCTGGGACTGAAGCTTTCTTT.

The chain joins TRBV29-1 to TRBJ2-1; D is possibly TRBD2 (6 bases). Trimming removed 5 bases at V and 7 bases at J, with 21 bases between. Germline loops: CDR1 SQVTM, CDR2 ANQGSEA. This CDR3 region has 15 residues. CDR3 in amino acids: CSVYPRGLEWNEQFF. CDR3 coding DNA: TGCAGCGTTTATCCTCGGGGGTTAGAATGGAATGAGCAGTTCTTC.

V gene TRBV7-8 combines with J gene TRBJ1-2; TRBD1 matches 9 bases. Germline V gene lookup returns CDR1 SGHVS and CDR2 FQNEAQ. CDR3 length: 18 amino acids. The J segment lost 4 bases and the V segment lost 5 bases, leaving 17 bases of the junction unmatched. CDR3 sequence: CASSQYRDRDGLAYGYTF. DNA of the CDR3: TGTGCCAGCAGCCAATACCGGGACAGGGACGGCTTGGCCTATGGCTACACCTTC. The complete variable domain, with remaining parts taken from reference TRBV7-8 and TRBJ1-2, reads GAGVSQSPRYKVAKRGQDVALRCDPISGHVSLFWYQQALGQGPEFLTYFQNEAQLDKSGLPSDRFFAERPEGSVSTLKIQRTQQEDSAVYLCASSQYRDRDGLAYGYTFGSGTRLTVV.

The V call is TRBV6-1, the J call TRBJ1-3; 8 nucleotides align to TRBD1. Germline V gives CDR1 MNHNS, CDR2 SASEGT. J gave up 2 bases and V 7 bases, and 4 bases lay outside the gene matches. The CDR3 runs to 14 residues. CDR3 nucleotides: TGTGCCAGCATGCAGGGGGCCACTGGAAACACCATATATTTT. It specifies CASMQGATGNTIYF.

The chain couples TRBV5-6 to TRBJ2-3, with a weak D call TRBD1 (6 bases). The CDR3 is made up of 14 amino acids. Looked up from germline, CDR1 is SGHDT and CDR2 is YYEEEE. V lost 3 bases and J lost 5, with 13 bases in between. CDR3 nucleotides: TGTGCCAGCAGCTCTGGGGGCGTTGAAGATACGCAGTATTTT. It specifies CASSSGGVEDTQYF.

The genes are TRBV7-2 and TRBJ1-3, with unresolved D. Deletions cut 0 bases from V and 3 bases from J, with 9 bases between. This CDR3 has 15 amino acids. Germline CDR1 is SGHTA and CDR2 is FQGNSA. CDR3 sequence (DNA): TGTGCCAGCAGCTTAGCGTCCGGTTATGGAAACACCATATATTTT. It is translated as CASSLASGYGNTIYF.

CDR3 nucleotides: TGTGCCATGGGTGCGGGCTATGGCTACACCTTC. Encoded protein: CAMGAGYGYTF. The chain has TRBV10-3 and TRBJ1-2, with D uncertain. This CDR3 spans 11 amino acids. The V and J ends lost 9 bases and 4 bases respectively, with 9 bases between them. Germline V gene data show CDR1 as ENHRY and CDR2 as SYGVKD.

The chain employs TRBV6-6 and TRBJ1-3; 7 nucleotides line up with TRBD1. CDR3 length equals 15 residues. Unmatched junction bases numbered 8, after V lost 6 bases and J lost 3 bases. Germline V lookup: CDR1 MNHNY, CDR2 SVGAGI (reference sequence). In DNA, the CDR3 is TGTGCCAGCAGGGAGACAGGGTTTCGTGGAAACACCATATATTTT. It is translated as CASRETGFRGNTIYF.

V gene TRBV2 combines with J gene TRBJ1-3, with no clear D. V shed 6 bases and J shed 6 bases, with 9 bases lying between them. Germline V gene data show CDR1 as SNHLY and CDR2 as FYNNEI. This CDR3 contains 12 residues. CDR3 sequence reads: CASSDGENTIYF. DNA for the CDR3: TGTGCCAGCAGCGACGGTGAAAACACCATATATTTT.

The CDR3 nucleotides read TGTGCCAGCAGTTCCGGACAGGGGCCGGTTAGGCCCCAGCATTTT. Its translation: CASSSGQGPVRPQHF. The rearrangement uses TRBV28 and TRBJ1-5, with 9 bases fitting TRBD1. Germline V gene lookup returns CDR1 MDHEN and CDR2 SYDVKM. V lost 4 bases and J lost 9; bases outside the gene matches: 10. The CDR3 covers 15 residues.

The rearrangement joins TRBV4-2 to TRBJ1-6; D is unresolved. V was trimmed by 0 bases and J by 5 bases, leaving 14 bases between them. The CDR3 totals 17 residues. CDR1 LGHNA and CDR2 YNFKEQ come from the germline V gene. CDR3 sequence: CASSQDAGKDDNSPLHF. CDR3 sequence (DNA): TGTGCCAGCAGCCAAGATGCGGGGAAGGATGATAATTCACCCCTCCACTTT.

The rearrangement uses TRBV27 and TRBJ2-1; 7 nucleotides agree with TRBD2. The J segment lost 5 bases and the V segment lost 3 bases, leaving 16 bases of the junction unmatched. This CDR3 is 18 amino acids long. Looked up from germline, CDR1 is MNHEY and CDR2 is SMNVEV (reference sequence). The CDR3 region is CASSLGLASGGRDNEQFF. CDR3 nucleotides: TGTGCCAGCAGTTTGGGGTTGGCTAGCGGAGGTCGGGACAATGAGCAGTTCTTC.